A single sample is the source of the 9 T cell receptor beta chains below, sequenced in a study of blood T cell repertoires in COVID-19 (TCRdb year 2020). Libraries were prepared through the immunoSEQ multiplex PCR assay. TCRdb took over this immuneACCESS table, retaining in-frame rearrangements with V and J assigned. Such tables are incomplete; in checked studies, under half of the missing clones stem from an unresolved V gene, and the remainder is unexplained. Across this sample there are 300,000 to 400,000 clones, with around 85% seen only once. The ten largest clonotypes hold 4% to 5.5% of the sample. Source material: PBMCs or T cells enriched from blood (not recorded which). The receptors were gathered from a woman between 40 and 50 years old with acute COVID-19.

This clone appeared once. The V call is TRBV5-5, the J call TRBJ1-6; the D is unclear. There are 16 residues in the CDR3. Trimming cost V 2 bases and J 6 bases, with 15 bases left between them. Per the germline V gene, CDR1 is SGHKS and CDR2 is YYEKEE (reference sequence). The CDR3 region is CASSFAPRYFNSPLHF. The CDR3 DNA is TGTGCCAGCAGCTTCGCGCCACGCTATTTTAATTCACCCCTCCACTTT.

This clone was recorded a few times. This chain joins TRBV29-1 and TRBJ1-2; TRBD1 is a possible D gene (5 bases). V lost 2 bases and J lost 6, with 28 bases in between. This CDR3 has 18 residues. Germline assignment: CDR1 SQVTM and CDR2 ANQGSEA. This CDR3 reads CSVELMRGLYVMGNGYTF. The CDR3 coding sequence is TGCAGCGTTGAATTAATGAGGGGACTGTACGTGATGGGGAATGGCTACACCTTC.

This CDR3 is CASSQAVGRSETQYF. CDR3 coding DNA: TGTGCCAGCAGCCAAGCGGTCGGGAGAAGCGAGACCCAGTACTTC. V usage is TRBV4-2 and J usage is TRBJ2-5; D might be TRBD2 (6 bases). The CDR3 spans 15 residues. Germline CDR1 reads LGHNA; CDR2 reads YNFKEQ. The germline V and J ends were trimmed by 1 base and 5 bases, with 14 bases remaining between them.

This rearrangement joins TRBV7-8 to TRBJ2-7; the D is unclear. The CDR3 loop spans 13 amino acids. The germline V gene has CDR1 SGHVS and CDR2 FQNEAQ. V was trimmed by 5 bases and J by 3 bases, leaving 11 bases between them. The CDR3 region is CASSPQTNYEQYF. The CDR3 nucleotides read TGTGCCAGCAGCCCACAGACCAACTACGAGCAGTACTTC.

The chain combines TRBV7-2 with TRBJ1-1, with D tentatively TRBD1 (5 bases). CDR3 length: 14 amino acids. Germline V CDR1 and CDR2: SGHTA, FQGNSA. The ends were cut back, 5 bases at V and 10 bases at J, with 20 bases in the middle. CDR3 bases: TGTGCCAGCAGCAACAGGAGGGTGGCCGAAGGAGCTTTCTTT. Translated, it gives CASSNRRVAEGAFF.

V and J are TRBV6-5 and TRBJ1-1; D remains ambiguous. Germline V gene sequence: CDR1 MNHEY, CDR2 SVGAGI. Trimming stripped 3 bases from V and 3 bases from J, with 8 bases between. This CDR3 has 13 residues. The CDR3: CASSYFSDTEAFF. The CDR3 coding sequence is TGTGCCAGCAGTTATTTCAGCGACACTGAAGCTTTCTTT.

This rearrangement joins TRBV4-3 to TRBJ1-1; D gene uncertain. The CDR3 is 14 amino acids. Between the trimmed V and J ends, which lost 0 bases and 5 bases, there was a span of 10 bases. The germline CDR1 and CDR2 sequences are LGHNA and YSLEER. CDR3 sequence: CASSQDPGATEAFF. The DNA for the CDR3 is TGCGCCAGCAGCCAAGACCCGGGAGCGACTGAAGCTTTCTTT.

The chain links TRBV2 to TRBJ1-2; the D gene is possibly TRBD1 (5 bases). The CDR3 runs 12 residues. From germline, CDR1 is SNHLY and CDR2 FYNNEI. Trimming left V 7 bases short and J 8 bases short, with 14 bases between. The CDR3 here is CASIIDRGGYTF. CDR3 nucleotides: TGTGCCAGCATCATAGACAGAGGAGGCTACACCTTC.

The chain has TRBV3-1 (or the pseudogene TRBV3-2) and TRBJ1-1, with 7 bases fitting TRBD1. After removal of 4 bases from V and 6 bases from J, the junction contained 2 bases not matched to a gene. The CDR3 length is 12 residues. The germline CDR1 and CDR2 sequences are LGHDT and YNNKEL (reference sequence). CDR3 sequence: CASSRGTAEAFF. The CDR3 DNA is TGTGCCAGCAGCCGGGGGACAGCTGAAGCTTTCTTT.